This entry is about one T cell receptor beta chain. What it binds is not known. The CDR3 extends over 14 amino acids. Germline V gene lookup returns CDR1 SEHNR and CDR2 FQNEAQ (reference sequence). The V gene lost 3 bases and the J gene lost 1 base, with 9 bases spanning the gap. No fewer than two post-ART and no fewer than one pre-ART PBMC samples existed for each donor. The assay used was immunoSEQ (version v3.0), run at survey level. TCRdb's table, derived via immunoSEQ multiplex PCR, lists solely in-frame clones and lacks some. The sample lists 25,000 to 30,000 clones, about 85% occurring once. The data were taken from a study of long-term antiretroviral therapy in people with HIV. Study-level results: Repertoires in HIV (unlike those of controls) had narrower CDR3 length ranges. ART adherence, viral resistance and therapy changes were undocumented.

The sequences come from unsorted PBMCs, collected 2.7 years after starting antiretroviral therapy. The V call is TRBV7-9, the J call TRBJ2-5, with D uncertain. The receptor's source is a man aged 35 to 55 with HIV. CDR3 sequence (DNA): TGTGCCAGCAGCTTTTCCCGAGCCCAAGAGACCCAGTACTTC. As protein: CASSFSRAQETQYF.